These 17 T cell receptor beta chains were all obtained from the same sample, sequenced in a study of T-cell memory formation after mild COVID-19. TCRdb reanalysed the 5' RACE reads using MiXCR and keeps one entry per CDR3 protein. Of under 450,000 distinct CDR3 sequences in the sample, about 15% were seen once. Source material: PBMCs or a T cell subset sorted from them (not recorded which). The receptors shown here come from a man between 18 and 35 years old who had mild COVID-19 (a few samples of this study predate the infection). Cell type and time point are not known.

In regard to this clonotype: A much bigger clone sits one base away, suggesting this may be a read error. The CDR3, as DNA: TGTGCCAGCAGCTTCGATGAGCAGTTCTTC. This encodes CASSFDEQFF. The chain joins TRBV7-9 to TRBJ2-1; D is unclear. This CDR3 has 10 residues. Germline V gives CDR1 SEHNR, CDR2 FQNEAQ (reference sequence). V was trimmed by 3 bases and J by 8 bases, leaving 2 bases between them.

At least ten counts were recorded for this clonotype. The V call is TRBV7-3, the J call TRBJ1-2, with TRBD1 identical over 8 bases. Germline lookup yields CDR1 SGHTA and CDR2 FQGTGA. The J segment lost 6 bases and the V segment lost 4 bases, leaving 4 bases of the junction unmatched. The CDR3 has 13 residues. The CDR3 here is CASSSGQADGYTF. The DNA for the CDR3 is TGTGCCAGCAGCTCGGGACAGGCCGATGGCTACACCTTC.

V gene TRBV5-4 combines with J gene TRBJ1-2, with D uncertain. The ends were cut back, 1 base at V and 10 bases at J, with 17 bases in the middle. The CDR3 is made up of 14 amino acids. Germline V gene lookup returns CDR1 SGHNT and CDR2 YYREEE (reference sequence). The CDR3 region is CASSLLVGRADYTF. The CDR3 DNA reads as TGTGCCAGCAGCTTGTTAGTCGGGAGGGCAGACTACACCTTC.

The sample holds many counts of this clonotype. The rearrangement uses TRBV7-2 and TRBJ1-1; 7 bases match TRBD1. The length of the CDR3 is 13 residues. J was trimmed by 5 bases and V by 5 bases; bases with no gene match: 5. Germline CDR1 SGHTA, CDR2 FQGNSA. The CDR3: CASSRDRQTEAFF. CDR3 bases: TGTGCCAGCAGCCGGGACAGACAAACTGAAGCTTTCTTT.

The J gene is TRBJ2-4, the V gene TRBV20-1, with D maybe TRBD2 (7 bases). Germline CDR1 DFQATT, CDR2 SNEGSKA (reference sequence). The V end lost 5 bases, the J end lost 7 bases, and 21 bases lay between the germline ends. CDR3 length: 15 residues. As DNA, the CDR3 is TGCAGTGCTCCAATGGGTTATGGGAGGGGGAACATTCAGTACTTC. This sequence encodes CSAPMGYGRGNIQYF.

This clonotype was observed a few times. The chain has TRBV7-2 and TRBJ1-5; D remains ambiguous. Germline CDR1 reads SGHTA; CDR2 reads FQGNSA. This CDR3 has 15 amino acids. V shed 2 bases and J shed 4 bases, with 12 bases lying between them. CDR3 region: CASSLWVGGNQPQHF. Here the CDR3 DNA reads TGTGCCAGCAGCTTATGGGTTGGTGGTAATCAGCCCCAGCATTTT.

This rearrangement joins TRBV6-4 to TRBJ2-1; 7 positions agree with TRBD2. The CDR3 spans 14 residues. CDR1 is MRHNA, CDR2 SNTAGT, per germline. V shed 0 bases, J shed 8 bases, and the junction held 4 bases outside the gene matches. The CDR3 DNA sequence: TGTGCCAGCAGTGACTCGGGGGGGGTCGATGAGCAGTTCTTC. Translating it yields CASSDSGGVDEQFF.

This clonotype was seen only a few times. This chain uses TRBV7-2 with TRBJ2-2; D is unclear. The CDR3 sequence is 15 residues long. V gave up 1 base and J gave up 5 bases, with 11 bases separating them. Germline loops: CDR1 SGHTA, CDR2 FQGNSA. CDR3 amino acids: CASSLVVLVTGELFF. DNA for the CDR3: TGTGCCAGCAGCTTAGTAGTATTAGTTACCGGGGAGCTGTTTTTT.

The table lists this clonotype with a few counts. This chain links TRBV9 with TRBJ2-1, with 8 bases fitting TRBD2. This CDR3 is 16 amino acids long. V gave up 2 bases and J gave up 7 bases; unmatched junction bases: 11. In germline, CDR1 is SGDLS, CDR2 YYNGEE. CDR3 sequence reads: CASSVGGAFLSNEQFF. For the CDR3, the DNA is TGTGCCAGCAGCGTCGGGGGGGCCTTTCTAAGTAATGAGCAGTTCTTC.

The gene calls are TRBV6-5 and TRBJ1-2; D is possibly TRBD1 (5 bases). CDR1 is MNHEY and CDR2 is SVGAGI in the germline V gene. The CDR3 covers 15 residues. The germline V and J ends were trimmed by 0 bases and 6 bases, with 14 bases remaining between them. The CDR3 sequence is CASSYSESLGDGYTF. Here the CDR3 DNA reads TGTGCCAGCAGTTACTCGGAGTCTTTGGGGGATGGCTACACCTTC.

The CDR3 loop is CAGSPLKGHPPTDTQYF. The CDR3 coding sequence is TGTGCCGGGTCGCCGTTAAAGGGGCACCCACCCACAGATACGCAGTATTTT. The V gene is TRBV7-2, the J gene TRBJ2-3; possible D gene TRBD1, 5 bases. Trimming pared 11 bases from V and 2 bases from J, leaving 26 bases between. In germline, CDR1 is SGHTA, CDR2 FQGNSA. The CDR3 is 17 residues long. The full variable domain, its missing parts supplied by reference TRBV7-2 and TRBJ2-3, is GAGVSQSPSNKVTEKGKDVELRCDPISGHTALYWYRQSLGQGLEFLIYFQGNSAPDKSGLPSDRFSAERTGGSVSTLTIQRTQQEDSAVYLCAGSPLKGHPPTDTQYFGPGTRLTVL.

The chain recombines TRBV3-1 with TRBJ1-1; TRBD1 matches 7 bases. With 4 bases clipped from V and 4 bases from J, the junction kept 6 bases outside the gene matches. Germline V gene lookup returns CDR1 LGHDT and CDR2 YNNKEL (reference sequence). There are 14 residues in the CDR3. CDR3 loop: CASSLTGTVTEAFF. The CDR3, as DNA: TGTGCCAGCAGCCTGACAGGGACGGTCACTGAAGCTTTCTTT.

This clonotype has ten or more counts. The chain has TRBV7-9 and TRBJ2-3; TRBD2 is a possible D gene (7 bases). Germline CDR1 and CDR2: SEHNR and FQNEAQ (reference sequence). The CDR3 loop spans 16 amino acids. Trimming shortened V by 5 bases and J by 2 bases, and 17 bases separated the two germline ends. DNA of the CDR3: TGTGCCAGCAGCACCATAGGCGGGGGCTCCACAGATACGCAGTATTTT. It codes for CASSTIGGGSTDTQYF. The full variable domain, its missing parts supplied by reference TRBV7-9 and TRBJ2-3, is DTGVSQNPRHKITKRGQNVTFRCDPISEHNRLYWYRQTLGQGPEFLTYFQNEAQLEKSRLLSDRFSAERPKGSFSTLEIQRTEQGDSAMYLCASSTIGGGSTDTQYFGPGTRLTVL.

This clonotype has only a few counts. The V gene is TRBV7-2, the J gene TRBJ1-5, with D maybe TRBD1 (6 bases). The V gene's germline CDR1 is SGHTA and CDR2 FQGNSA. Between the trimmed V and J ends, which lost 5 bases and 3 bases, there was a span of 14 bases. The CDR3 is made up of 15 amino acids. CDR3 amino acids: CASSMTRTVNQPQHF. In DNA form, the CDR3 reads TGTGCCAGCAGCATGACAAGGACAGTCAATCAGCCCCAGCATTTT.

J is TRBJ1-4 and V is TRBV11-2, with D possibly matching TRBD1 (6 bases). Germline assignment: CDR1 SGHAT and CDR2 FQNNGV. The germline V and J ends were trimmed by 1 base and 11 bases, with 17 bases remaining between them. There are 15 residues in the CDR3. In nucleotides, the CDR3 is TGTGCCAGCAGCTTAGTGGAGCCAGGGGTTCAGAAACTGTTTTTT. This translates into CASSLVEPGVQKLFF.

This clonotype occurred a few times. V and J are TRBV28 and TRBJ1-4, with no clear D. The length of the CDR3 is 16 residues. Germline loops: CDR1 MDHEN, CDR2 SYDVKM. Trimming took off 6 bases at V and 8 bases at J, with 22 bases between the two ends. CDR3 sequence reads: CASSPSSWAFREKLFF. In DNA, the CDR3 is TGTGCCAGCAGCCCCTCTTCATGGGCTTTTAGAGAAAAACTGTTTTTT. Full variable domain (rest looked up from reference TRBV28 and TRBJ1-4): DVKVTQSSRYLVKRTGEKVFLECVQDMDHENMFWYRQDPGLGLRLIYFSYDVKMKEKGDIPEGYSVSREKKERFSLILESASTNQTSMYLCASSPSSWAFREKLFFGSGTQLSVL.

The chain links TRBV5-5 to TRBJ2-7, with D perhaps TRBD1 or TRBD2 (6 bases each). The germline V and J ends were trimmed by 2 bases and 0 bases, with 18 bases remaining between them. Per germline, CDR1 SGHKS and CDR2 YYEKEE (reference sequence). The CDR3 is 17 amino acids. The CDR3 DNA follows: TGTGCCAGCAGCTTAGGGGGACTTTACCCTCTCTCCTACGAGCAGTACTTC. Its translation: CASSLGGLYPLSYEQYF.